These 29 T cell receptor beta chains originate from one sample sequenced in a study of T-cell memory formation after mild COVID-19. TCRdb ran MiXCR on the 5' RACE reads and lists one entry per CDR3 protein. The repertoire has around 340,000 distinct CDR3 sequences, about 16% of them found once; the top ten carry approximately 20%. The sequencing input was PBMCs or a T cell subset sorted from them (not recorded which). All receptors come from a man between 18 and 29 years old who had mild COVID-19 (a few samples of this study predate the infection). Cell type and time point are not known.

The CDR3 is CSAISGIAGGKNIQYF. The CDR3 nucleotides read TGCAGTGCTATATCGGGAATAGCGGGGGGAAAAAACATTCAGTACTTC. The chain links TRBV20-1 to TRBJ2-4; 10 positions match TRBD2. Germline CDR1 and CDR2: DFQATT and SNEGSKA (reference sequence). The CDR3 consists of 16 residues. The J segment lost 4 bases and the V segment lost 4 bases, leaving 10 bases of the junction unmatched.

This rearrangement joins TRBV4-1 to TRBJ1-6; D not resolved. CDR3 size: 16 residues. Deletions cut 3 bases from V and 5 bases from J, with 14 bases between. Germline CDR1 is MGHRA and CDR2 is YSYEKL. In DNA form, the CDR3 reads TGCGCCAGCAGCCAGGCCCCCGGGCCCCATAATTCACCCCTCCACTTT. This translates into CASSQAPGPHNSPLHF.

This clonotype was seen more than once but under ten times. The chain carries TRBV4-3 and TRBJ1-6; D ambiguous. The germline V gene encodes CDR1 LGHNA and CDR2 YSLEER. V was shortened by 0 bases and J by 7 bases, with 13 bases between the two germline ends. The CDR3 loop spans 16 amino acids. The CDR3 DNA sequence: TGCGCCAGCAGCCAAGAGCCGGCAGGCGTAAATTCACCCCTCCACTTT. It yields the protein CASSQEPAGVNSPLHF.

The chain is built from TRBV5-4 and TRBJ2-7, with D unresolved. Germline CDR1 and CDR2: SGHNT and YYREEE (reference sequence). The V end was cut by 2 bases, the J end by 2 bases, with 8 bases between. The CDR3 extends over 13 amino acids. DNA for the CDR3: TGTGCCAGCAGCTTAGGCCGACCCTACGAGCAGTACGTC. Protein: CASSLGRPYEQYV.

V gene TRBV15 combines with J gene TRBJ2-3; possibly TRBD2 for D (5 bases). This CDR3 is built from 16 residues. Germline V CDR1 and CDR2: LNHNV, YYDKDF (reference sequence). Trimming removed 5 bases at V and 6 bases at J, with 21 bases between. For the CDR3, the DNA is TGTGCCACCAGCGAGGCGGCTAGCAGCCGTCAGGATACGCAGTATTTT. This gives the protein CATSEAASSRQDTQYF.

This clonotype has more than one count but fewer than ten. The genes are TRBV9 and TRBJ2-2; 12 nucleotides align to TRBD2. CDR3 size: 15 residues. V lost 2 bases, J lost 10 bases, and 6 bases stayed unmatched. Germline V gene sequence: CDR1 SGDLS, CDR2 YYNGEE. The CDR3 region has the DNA TGTGCCAGCAGCGTCGGACTAGCGGGGATCGTGGAGCTGTTTTTT. Protein sequence: CASSVGLAGIVELFF. Full variable domain (rest looked up from reference TRBV9 and TRBJ2-2): DSGVTQTPKHLITATGQRVTLRCSPRSGDLSVYWYQQSLDQGLQFLIQYYNGEERAKGNILERFSAQQFPDLHSELNLSSLELGDSALYFCASSVGLAGIVELFFGEGSRLTVL.

This clonotype was found a few times. CDR3 in DNA: TGCGCCAGCAAAGACAAGGACGGCCATCCGGCCCAGTACTTC. Its protein is CASKDKDGHPAQYF. This sequence joins TRBV5-1 and TRBJ2-5; D is uncertain. Trimming shortened V by 6 bases and J by 9 bases, and 21 bases separated the two germline ends. Germline V lookup: CDR1 SGHRS, CDR2 YFSETQ. The CDR3 contains 14 residues.

This chain uses TRBV25-1 with TRBJ1-5; TRBD1 might be the D (6 bases). The CDR3 extends over 13 amino acids. CDR1 is MGHDK and CDR2 is SYGVNS in the germline V gene. Trimming removed 8 bases at V and 4 bases at J, with 12 bases between. CDR3 protein: CASRRTENQPQHF. DNA for the CDR3: TGTGCCAGCCGTCGGACAGAAAATCAGCCCCAGCATTTT.

In its sample, this clonotype was seen a few times. V usage is TRBV29-1 and J usage is TRBJ2-3; weak D call: TRBD2 (5 bases). The V and J ends lost 8 bases and 1 base respectively, with 13 bases between them. Germline assignment: CDR1 SQVTM and CDR2 ANQGSEA. The length of the CDR3 is 13 residues. This CDR3 is CSSREYGTDTQYF. In DNA, the CDR3 is TGCAGCTCCCGGGAATATGGCACAGATACGCAGTATTTT.

The CDR3 spells CASSLGQQYTGELFF. For the CDR3, the DNA is TGTGCCAGCAGCTTAGGCCAGCAATACACCGGGGAGCTGTTTTTT. The chain recombines TRBV7-9 with TRBJ2-2; D remains ambiguous. Germline CDR1 is SEHNR and CDR2 is FQNEAQ (reference sequence). V was cut by 1 base and J by 3 bases, with 9 bases left in between. This CDR3 comprises 15 residues.

The chain recombines TRBV11-2 with TRBJ2-1; 8 nucleotides match TRBD1. Germline V gives CDR1 SGHAT, CDR2 FQNNGV. V was clipped by 5 bases and J by 6 bases; unmatched bases: 9. CDR3 length: 15 residues. CDR3 residues: CASSARGTGGNEQFF. DNA of the CDR3: TGTGCCAGCAGCGCCCGTGGGACAGGAGGCAATGAGCAGTTCTTC.

V usage is TRBV7-2 and J usage is TRBJ2-7; D uncertain. The CDR3 extends over 13 amino acids. Germline CDR1 SGHTA, CDR2 FQGNSA. V lost 6 bases and J lost 2, with 11 bases in between. The CDR3 is CASSFILPYEQYV. CDR3 coding DNA: TGTGCCAGCAGTTTTATTCTTCCCTACGAGCAGTACGTC.

This clonotype occurred a few times. The DNA of the CDR3 is TGTGCCAGCAATCAGGGAGGTACCTTGCGTTACGAGCAGTACTTC. This sequence encodes CASNQGGTLRYEQYF. The chain is built from TRBV6-1 and TRBJ2-7; D is perhaps TRBD2 (6 bases). Trimming took off 7 bases at V and 4 bases at J, with 20 bases between the two ends. CDR1 is MNHNS, CDR2 SASEGT, per germline. The CDR3 runs to 15 residues.

This sequence joins TRBV7-2 and TRBJ2-5, with TRBD2 matching 7 bases. The CDR3 is 13 residues long. Germline V gives CDR1 SGHTA, CDR2 FQGNSA. Germline trimming cut 3 bases from V and 7 bases from J; bases unmatched to any gene: 5. The CDR3 here is CASSFGTGGTQYF. CDR3 bases: TGTGCCAGCAGCTTCGGGACGGGGGGGACCCAGTACTTC.

The chain links TRBV4-1 to TRBJ2-1; TRBD2 matches at 8 bases. There are 18 residues in the CDR3. The junction had 17 bases not matched to a gene; V was cut back by 2 bases and J by 8 bases. CDR1 is MGHRA, CDR2 YSYEKL, per germline. CDR3 bases: TGCGCCAGCAGCCAATATATACTAGTACCGCTAGCGGGCGATGAGCAGTTCTTC. Its translation: CASSQYILVPLAGDEQFF.

The J gene is TRBJ1-1, the V gene TRBV7-9; D not certain. Per the germline V gene, CDR1 is SEHNR and CDR2 is FQNEAQ (reference sequence). The CDR3 extends over 13 amino acids. V lost 8 bases and J 1 base, leaving 11 bases between the germline ends. The CDR3 nucleotides read TGTGCCAGCCGCCTCGTCGCGAACACTGAAGCTTTCTTT. This sequence encodes CASRLVANTEAFF.

J is TRBJ2-7 and V is TRBV10-3, with 8 bases aligning to TRBD2. The CDR3 contains 15 residues. Germline V gene lookup returns CDR1 ENHRY and CDR2 SYGVKD. J lost 2 bases, V lost 10 bases, and 13 bases had no gene match. The CDR3 DNA is TGTGCCACCGGGGGGGAGCGAGGGGCCCCCTACGAGCAGTACTTC. It encodes CATGGERGAPYEQYF.

The chain is built from TRBV10-1 and TRBJ2-1; D is tentatively TRBD1 or TRBD2 (5 bases each). Trimming stripped 6 bases from V and 8 bases from J, with 14 bases between. CDR3 size: 13 residues. The germline V gene encodes CDR1 WNHNN and CDR2 SYGVQD (reference sequence). The CDR3 DNA follows: TGCGCCAGCAGCCCAGGGCAGCGGCATGAGCAGTTCTTC. It encodes CASSPGQRHEQFF.

The chain has TRBV7-3 and TRBJ2-1; maybe TRBD1 (6 bases). The CDR3 is made up of 14 amino acids. CDR1 and CDR2 from the germline V gene are SGHTA and FQGTGA. Deletions cut 0 bases from V and 6 bases from J, with 9 bases between. The DNA of the CDR3 is TGTGCCAGCAGCTTAACGATAGGGGGCAATGAGCAGTTCTTC. Protein product: CASSLTIGGNEQFF.

This clonotype was recorded a few times. V gene TRBV7-2 combines with J gene TRBJ2-5; TRBD2 matches at 8 bases. V was clipped by 8 bases and J by 2 bases; unmatched bases: 7. There are 14 residues in the CDR3. Germline assignment: CDR1 SGHTA and CDR2 FQGNSA. This chain's CDR3 is CASLRGTSQETQYF. The CDR3 DNA reads as TGTGCCAGCCTAAGGGGGACTAGTCAAGAGACCCAGTACTTC.

The CDR3 is CASSLGARGGNEQFF. The DNA of the CDR3 is TGTGCCAGCAGCTTAGGGGCTAGGGGAGGCAATGAGCAGTTCTTC. The J gene is TRBJ2-1, the V gene TRBV7-6; D might be TRBD2 (6 bases). The germline V and J ends were trimmed by 1 base and 6 bases, with 13 bases remaining between them. The germline V gene encodes CDR1 SGHVS and CDR2 FNYEAQ. The CDR3 is made up of 15 amino acids.

V is TRBV6-5 and J is TRBJ2-3; TRBD2 is a possible D gene (5 bases). V gave up 0 bases and J gave up 6 bases, with 16 bases separating them. The CDR3 consists of 16 residues. Germline V gene data show CDR1 as MNHEY and CDR2 as SVGAGI. The CDR3 nucleotides read TGTGCCAGCAGTTACTCCGGGAACCCTTGGAGGGATACGCAGTATTTT. As protein: CASSYSGNPWRDTQYF.

V and J are TRBV5-1 and TRBJ1-1; D gene unclear. V was clipped by 0 bases and J by 4 bases, with 7 bases between them. The CDR3 contains 13 residues. Germline V CDR1 and CDR2: SGHRS, YFSETQ. CDR3 nucleotide sequence: TGCGCCAGCAGCTTGGCCCCGACCACTGAAGCTTTCTTT. It specifies CASSLAPTTEAFF.

In this sample, this clonotype turned up many times. The rearrangement links TRBV4-1 to TRBJ2-1, with 7 positions matching TRBD2. V lost 4 bases, J lost 8 bases, and 5 bases stayed unmatched. CDR3 length: 13 residues. In germline, CDR1 is MGHRA, CDR2 YSYEKL. The CDR3 here is CASSLRGVHEQFF. CDR3 in DNA: TGCGCCAGCAGCCTCCGGGGGGTTCATGAGCAGTTCTTC.

The rearrangement links TRBV29-1 to TRBJ2-7; no reliable D call. V dropped 0 bases and J dropped 4 bases, with 7 bases sitting between them. The CDR3 loop spans 12 amino acids. CDR1 is SQVTM and CDR2 is ANQGSEA in the germline V gene. CDR3 DNA: TGCAGCGTTGAAGATTCCCAGTACGAGCAGTACTTC. Protein: CSVEDSQYEQYF.

The rearrangement uses TRBV4-1 and TRBJ1-2, with unresolved D. The CDR3 sequence is 16 residues long. Germline loops: CDR1 MGHRA, CDR2 YSYEKL. V was clipped by 2 bases and J by 4 bases, with 17 bases between them. The CDR3 nucleotides are TGCGCCAGCAGCCAAACATTACCTGGCACCTTCTATGGCTACACCTTC. Its protein is CASSQTLPGTFYGYTF.

This clonotype was recorded a few times. The V call is TRBV6-2 or TRBV6-3, the J call TRBJ1-4; D is unclear. The length of the CDR3 is 16 residues. In germline, CDR1 is MNHEY, CDR2 SVGEGT. V lost 2 bases and J lost 12, with 22 bases in between. This CDR3 reads CASSYRGKTTVGELFF. CDR3 bases: TGTGCCAGCAGTTACCGGGGAAAAACAACTGTTGGTGAACTGTTTTTT.

This clonotype appeared a few times. This chain links TRBV5-1 with TRBJ2-2; maybe TRBD1 (5 bases). The CDR3 consists of 16 residues. The V end lost 0 bases, the J end lost 1 base, and 10 bases lay between the germline ends. Germline lookup yields CDR1 SGHRS and CDR2 YFSETQ. The CDR3 nucleotides are TGCGCCAGCAGCTTGGTCCCAGGGTTGAACACCGGGGAGCTGTTTTTT. Residues: CASSLVPGLNTGELFF.

This clonotype was seen a few times. The V gene is TRBV7-9, the J gene TRBJ2-5, with D perhaps assigned TRBD1 or TRBD2 (5 bases each). From germline, CDR1 is SEHNR and CDR2 FQNEAQ (reference sequence). The CDR3 covers 12 residues. The V gene lost 10 bases and the J gene lost 5 bases, with 14 bases spanning the gap. CDR3 nucleotide sequence: TGTGCCATCGACCGACAGCGGGAGACCCAGTACTTC. This translates into CAIDRQRETQYF.